These 16 T cell receptor beta chains share one sample of origin, sequenced in a study of T cell responses to AZD1222 COVID-19 vaccine. Profiled with immunoSEQ multiplex PCR; TCRdb holds only in-frame clones, not every one. Found here are 150,000 to 200,000 clones, 80% to 95% of them singletons; the top ten hold approximately 4%. The sequencing here drew on peripheral blood, taken on day 0 of AZD1222 vaccination. These receptors came from an adult in good health.

This clone was seen only once. The V gene is TRBV29-1, the J gene TRBJ2-5, with 12 nucleotides matching TRBD1. CDR3 length: 14 amino acids. Germline V CDR1 and CDR2: SQVTM, ANQGSEA. V shed 6 bases, J shed 1 base, and the junction held 3 bases outside the gene matches. The CDR3 DNA sequence: TGCAGCGTGGGACAGGGGGCGCCCCAAGAGACCCAGTACTTC. Translating it yields CSVGQGAPQETQYF.

The chain joins TRBV15 to TRBJ1-5; tentatively, D is TRBD1 (5 bases). The germline V and J ends were trimmed by 4 bases and 0 bases, with 10 bases remaining between them. In germline, CDR1 is LNHNV, CDR2 YYDKDF (reference sequence). The CDR3 sequence is 15 residues long. This chain's CDR3 is CATSKTGPSNQPQHF. DNA for the CDR3: TGTGCCACCAGCAAAACAGGCCCTAGCAATCAGCCCCAGCATTTT.

As regards this clone: Compared with germline, one end of the junction differs, possibly owing to a read error. The DNA of the CDR3 is TGTGCCACCAGTGATTTCCCGGGACAGTTCTATTTT. This translates into CATSDFPGQFYF. This sequence joins TRBV24-1 and TRBJ1-4; 7 nucleotides align to TRBD1. Looked up from germline, CDR1 is KGHDR and CDR2 is SFDVKD. The CDR3 runs 12 residues.

The chain is built from TRBV21-1 and TRBJ1-5; TRBD1, the table's D call, lacks a check against the DNA. TRBV21-1 corresponds to a pseudogene. The CDR3 totals 16 residues. As DNA, the CDR3 is TGTGCCAGCAGCAATCACAGGGGGCGAGGCAATCAGCCCCAGCATTTT. Its translation is CASSNHRGRGNQPQHF.

This rearrangement joins TRBV9 to TRBJ1-5; no firm D call. This CDR3 region has 12 residues. Germline CDR1 is SGDLS and CDR2 is YYNGEE. Trimming pared 7 bases from V and 3 bases from J, leaving 8 bases between. CDR3 loop: CASGSDNQPQHF. CDR3 DNA sequence: TGTGCCAGCGGATCTGACAATCAGCCCCAGCATTTT.

J is TRBJ2-7 and V is TRBV7-8; D may correspond to TRBD1 or TRBD2 (6 bases each). Between the trimmed V and J ends, which lost 4 bases and 2 bases, there was a span of 18 bases. The CDR3 has 16 residues. Germline values: CDR1 SGHVS, CDR2 FQNEAQ. The CDR3 nucleotides read TGTGCCAGCAGCTCCATACGGGGGCTAGTGCCCTACGAGCAGTACTTC. Its protein is CASSSIRGLVPYEQYF.

The chain joins TRBV4-1 to TRBJ1-2; TRBD1 is a possible D gene (5 bases). CDR3 length: 15 residues. The ends were cut back, 0 bases at V and 7 bases at J, with 15 bases in the middle. The germline V gene encodes CDR1 MGHRA and CDR2 YSYEKL. The CDR3 nucleotides are TGCGCCAGCAGCCAAGATCGGGGCCGGTCCCTTGGCTACACCTTC. Protein sequence: CASSQDRGRSLGYTF.

The chain uses TRBV6-5 and TRBJ2-7; 8 bases agree with TRBD1. V dropped 6 bases and J dropped 0; count of bases not matched to a gene: 1. The length of the CDR3 is 13 residues. Germline CDR1 and CDR2: MNHEY and SVGAGI. The CDR3 here is CASRQGASYEQYF. In DNA, the CDR3 is TGTGCCAGCAGGCAGGGGGCCTCCTACGAGCAGTACTTC.

This chain links TRBV28 with TRBJ2-7; weak D call: TRBD2 (5 bases). The germline gives CDR1 MDHEN, CDR2 SYDVKM. This CDR3 region has 14 residues. Deletions cut 3 bases from V and 7 bases from J, with 16 bases between. CDR3 in DNA: TGTGCCAGCAGTTTTGGCCCGCCTTGGGAGGAGCAGTACTTC. Amino acid sequence: CASSFGPPWEEQYF.

The rearrangement links TRBV30 to TRBJ2-7, with D perhaps being TRBD1 or TRBD2 (5 bases each). This CDR3 has 18 amino acids. V lost 0 bases to trimming and J lost 3 bases, with 24 bases between them. Germline CDR1 GTSNPN, CDR2 SVGIG (reference sequence). CDR3 loop: CAWSVRRTLLDGGYEQYF. CDR3 DNA: TGTGCCTGGAGTGTACGACGTACTTTACTCGATGGGGGCTACGAGCAGTACTTC.

The V call is TRBV5-1, the J call TRBJ2-7; D is possibly TRBD2 (6 bases). The germline V gene has CDR1 SGHRS and CDR2 YFSETQ. Trimming shortened V by 4 bases and J by 1 base, and 12 bases separated the two germline ends. The CDR3 contains 14 residues. The chain's CDR3 is CASSRAGRSYEQYF. CDR3 nucleotides: TGCGCCAGCAGCCGTGCGGGACGTTCCTACGAGCAGTACTTC.

The V call is TRBV2, the J call TRBJ2-7; no definite D call. CDR1 is SNHLY, CDR2 FYNNEI, per germline. This CDR3 spans 12 amino acids. V lost 3 bases to trimming and J lost 8 bases, with 11 bases between them. The CDR3 DNA sequence: TGTGCCAGCAGTGAGGTGGCGGCTAAGCAGTACTTC. Translating it yields CASSEVAAKQYF. The whole variable domain, filled in from reference TRBV2 and TRBJ2-7, reads EPEVTQTPSHQVTQMGQEVILRCVPISNHLYFYWYRQILGQKVEFLVSFYNNEISEKSEIFDDQFSVERPDGSNFTLKIRSTKLEDSAMYFCASSEVAAKQYFGPGTRLTVT.

The table lists this clone with a few counts. The chain carries TRBV25-1 and TRBJ2-6; TRBD1 aligns across 8 bases. The V gene's germline CDR1 is MGHDK and CDR2 SYGVNS. The length of the CDR3 is 18 residues. The junction had 9 bases not matched to a gene; V was cut back by 5 bases and J by 0 bases. This CDR3 is CASSSSPGQDSGANVLTF. In DNA form, the CDR3 reads TGTGCCAGCAGTTCCTCCCCGGGACAGGACTCTGGGGCCAACGTCCTGACTTTC. Looking up the rest from reference TRBV25-1 and TRBJ2-6 gives the full variable domain: EADIYQTPRYLVIGTGKKITLECSQTMGHDKMYWYQQDPGMELHLIHYSYGVNSTEKGDLSSESTVSRIRTEHFPLTLESARPSHTSQYLCASSSSPGQDSGANVLTFGAGSRLTVL.

The J gene is TRBJ2-7, the V gene TRBV28, with 12 bases fitting TRBD1. The CDR3 totals 18 residues. The germline V gene encodes CDR1 MDHEN and CDR2 SYDVKM. Trimming at V came to 7 bases and at J to 1 base, leaving 14 bases not matched to a gene. The CDR3 loop is CASTQRFSGQGASYEQYF. The CDR3 bases are TGTGCCAGCACCCAACGTTTCTCGGGACAGGGGGCGTCCTACGAGCAGTACTTC.

This chain joins TRBV4-2 and TRBJ1-2; perhaps TRBD1 as D (6 bases). There are 14 residues in the CDR3. The germline V gene encodes CDR1 LGHNA and CDR2 YNFKEQ. V lost 4 bases and J 10 bases, leaving 19 bases between the germline ends. CDR3: CASSPPGPGVVYTF. CDR3 nucleotides: TGTGCCAGCAGCCCTCCTGGGCCAGGGGTCGTCTACACCTTC.

In this sample, this clone turned up once. The rearrangement joins TRBV3-1 (or the pseudogene TRBV3-2) to TRBJ2-7; possibly TRBD2 for D (6 bases). CDR3 length: 15 residues. The germline V gene encodes CDR1 LGHDT and CDR2 YNNKEL (reference sequence). V was cut by 5 bases and J by 6 bases, with 20 bases left in between. Here the CDR3 DNA reads TGTGCCAGCAGCACCTCGAGCGGGTCCCCGGTCGAGCAGTACTTC. The encoded protein is CASSTSSGSPVEQYF.